The 13 T cell receptor beta chains reported below all come from one sample, sequenced in a study of cytomegalovirus exposure and HLA in healthy donors. It was with 60 Vbeta and 13 Jbeta primers that the PCR ran. The repertoire was sequenced with immunoSEQ multiplex PCR; TCRdb's copy has only in-frame clones and lacks some. The sample shows some 160,000 clones, about 82% of them seen only once. Sequencing used PBMCs. These receptor sequences come from a middle-aged woman in good health and CMV-seropositive.

V is TRBV4-1 and J is TRBJ1-4; TRBD1 is a possible D gene (5 bases). From germline, CDR1 is MGHRA and CDR2 YSYEKL. V was pared by 4 bases and J by 8 bases, with 23 bases between. The CDR3 is 17 amino acids. CDR3 region: CASSPTGTAVNREKLFF. The CDR3 DNA sequence: TGCGCCAGCAGCCCTACCGGGACTGCCGTTAATAGGGAAAAACTGTTTTTT.

This clone is a singleton in its sample. This sequence joins TRBV28 and TRBJ2-3; 10 bases agree with TRBD1. Germline CDR1 is MDHEN and CDR2 is SYDVKM. Losses at the gene ends were 8 bases for V and 2 bases for J; bases not matched to a gene: 7. The CDR3 loop spans 15 amino acids. In nucleotides, the CDR3 is TGTGCCAGCCAACGGGACAGGGGACCCACAGATACGCAGTATTTT. The encoded protein is CASQRDRGPTDTQYF.

The chain employs TRBV10-3 and TRBJ1-2; 9 positions match TRBD1. Germline-derived CDR1 and CDR2 are ENHRY and SYGVKD. J lost 8 bases, V lost 6 bases, and 10 bases had no gene match. This CDR3 is 14 amino acids long. CDR3 protein: CAISDAGTGIGYTF. In DNA, the CDR3 is TGTGCCATCAGCGACGCCGGGACAGGGATCGGCTACACCTTC.

The rearrangement links TRBV4-2 to TRBJ2-7; TRBD1 matches at 7 bases. The germline CDR1 and CDR2 sequences are LGHNA and YNFKEQ. The V and J ends lost 1 base and 4 bases, in that order; junction bases with no gene match: 4. The CDR3 is made up of 14 amino acids. CDR3 DNA sequence: TGTGCCAGCAGCCAAGGGGACAGAATATACGAGCAGTACTTC. Encoded protein: CASSQGDRIYEQYF.

The rearrangement links TRBV27 to TRBJ2-1; TRBD1 might be the D (9 bases). Trimming removed 5 bases from V and 6 bases from J, with 26 bases in between. This CDR3 has 18 amino acids. Germline lookup yields CDR1 MNHEY and CDR2 SMNVEV (reference sequence). The CDR3 bases are TGTGCCAGCAGTAGGGACAGGGCCGGGACTAGGCTGGGCAATGAGCAGTTCTTC. This encodes CASSRDRAGTRLGNEQFF.

Worth noting for this clone: An end of the junction differs from the germline gene, which may be a read error. CDR3 residues: CASTLKRDFLF. For the CDR3, the DNA is TGTGCCAGCACCCTGAAGCGGGATTTTCTCTTC. V usage is TRBV2 and J usage is TRBJ2-1, with TRBD2 identical over 7 bases. Per the germline V gene, CDR1 is SNHLY and CDR2 is FYNNEI. The length of the CDR3 is 11 residues.

This clone was seen just once. V usage is TRBV28 and J usage is TRBJ2-7; D is possibly TRBD1 (5 bases). Germline V gene sequence: CDR1 MDHEN, CDR2 SYDVKM. CDR3 length: 13 residues. V was shortened by 2 bases and J by 6 bases, with 11 bases between the two germline ends. CDR3 sequence reads: CASSLRQGGEQYF. The CDR3 nucleotides are TGTGCCAGCAGTTTACGGCAGGGCGGCGAGCAGTACTTC.

This chain uses TRBV7-9 with TRBJ1-1; D gene ambiguous. The CDR3 covers 14 residues. Germline values: CDR1 SEHNR, CDR2 FQNEAQ (reference sequence). Trimming stripped 5 bases from V and 5 bases from J, with 15 bases between. CDR3 amino acids: CASSPPFSGTEAFF. The CDR3 coding sequence is TGTGCCAGCAGCCCCCCCTTCTCGGGAACTGAAGCTTTCTTT.

The J gene is TRBJ1-4, the V gene TRBV9; no reliable D call. The CDR3 has 17 residues. Trimming removed 3 bases from V and 6 bases from J, with 21 bases in between. Germline-derived CDR1 and CDR2 are SGDLS and YYNGEE. The DNA of the CDR3 is TGTGCCAGCAGCGATCCGGTCTCCCTCCCGGCGGATGAAAAACTGTTTTTT. It encodes CASSDPVSLPADEKLFF.

CDR3 residues: CASSRGEQFF. The CDR3 DNA is TGTGCCAGCAGTCGGGGTGAGCAGTTCTTC. The chain links TRBV6-1 to TRBJ2-1, with a possible D match to TRBD2 (5 bases). V was clipped by 5 bases and J by 9 bases, with 5 bases between them. CDR3 size: 10 residues. Germline lookup yields CDR1 MNHNS and CDR2 SASEGT.

The chain is built from TRBV6-1 and TRBJ2-3; no reliable D call. The CDR3 loop spans 12 amino acids. The germline gives CDR1 MNHNS, CDR2 SASEGT. Trimming took off 6 bases at V and 10 bases at J, with 14 bases between the two ends. CDR3 nucleotides: TGTGCCAGCAGGTCAAGAGTCTTGGCGCAGTATTTT. Its protein is CASRSRVLAQYF.

The chain recombines TRBV10-2 with TRBJ1-5; D call uncertain. Germline V gives CDR1 WSHSY, CDR2 SAAADI. Deletions cut 10 bases from V and 9 bases from J, with 16 bases between. The CDR3 runs 12 residues. For the CDR3, the DNA is TGCGCCACCACCGGGCCAGGAGGGCCCCAGCATTTT. This gives the protein CATTGPGGPQHF.

The chain carries TRBV7-2 and TRBJ2-5; D not resolved. This CDR3 contains 13 residues. CDR1 is SGHTA, CDR2 FQGNSA, per germline. The V end lost 0 bases, the J end lost 3 bases, and 5 bases lay between the germline ends. The CDR3 bases are TGTGCCAGCAGCTTAGCGAACAAAGAGACCCAGTACTTC. It codes for CASSLANKETQYF.